This TCR beta chain was captured by sequencing in a study of graft-versus-host responses after intestinal transplantation. The overall study: Recipients had multivisceral, liver-intestinal, or isolated intestinal transplants. Recipients across the board were started on anti-thymocyte globulin induction, then kept on tacrolimus and steroids for around 3 years.

Sequencing used immunoSEQ multiplex PCR; TCRdb keeps in-frame clones, though not all of them. The sample yields about 47,000 clones, over 80% seen once. Germline V gene sequence: CDR1 SGHRS, CDR2 YFSETQ. J gave up 1 base and V 4 bases, and 15 bases lay outside the gene matches. There are 18 residues in the CDR3. This TCR was sampled from a human patient who received an intestinal transplant, so some T cells may come from the graft donor. The chain is built from TRBV5-1 and TRBJ2-3; 7 bases are a match to TRBD2. Material: PBMCs, obtained about 790 days after a first intestinal transplant, on the day of a second. In nucleotides, the CDR3 is TGCGCCAGCAGCCTTAATCGGCTAGCGGACATTGGCACAGATACGCAGTATTTT. Translating it yields CASSLNRLADIGTDTQYF.